The rows below give T cell receptor beta chains drawn from one sample of a study of cytomegalovirus exposure and HLA in healthy donors. The repertoire was sequenced with immunoSEQ multiplex PCR; TCRdb's copy has only in-frame clones and lacks some. The sample has roughly 140,000 clones, roughly 77% seen once. Sequencing was performed on PBMCs. These receptors all come from a human donor in good health. Each CDR3 is given with its conserved first and last residue. D genes are given only for firm matches. Expanded clones are given a class, and other clones once, few, many or no size at all.

clone_size: NA
j_call: TRBJ2-3
d_call: TRBD2
v_call: TRBV11-3
cdr3_aa: CASSDGTSGRGPDTQYF
cdr3_nt: TGTGCCAGCAGCGACGGGACTAGCGGGAGAGGTCCAGATACGCAGTATTTT

clone_size: NA
j_call: TRBJ1-6
d_call: TRBD1
v_call: TRBV5-4
cdr3_aa: CASSLAGRDRDSPLHF
cdr3_nt: TGTGCCAGCAGCTTGGCCGGTCGGGACAGAGATTCACCCCTCCACTTT

clone_size: NA
j_call: TRBJ1-4
d_call: NA
v_call: TRBV7-6
cdr3_aa: CASSSAVSEKLFF
cdr3_nt: TGTGCCAGCAGCTCCGCAGTATCTGAAAAACTGTTTTTT

clone_size: few
j_call: TRBJ2-7
d_call: TRBD2
v_call: TRBV11-2
cdr3_aa: CASSPRRIAGVYEQYF
cdr3_nt: TGTGCCAGCAGCCCTCGACGAATAGCGGGAGTCTACGAGCAGTACTTC

clone_size: NA
j_call: TRBJ2-4
d_call: TRBD2
v_call: TRBV4-1
cdr3_aa: CASSHRASLLLAGENIQYF
cdr3_nt: TGCGCCAGCAGCCACAGGGCCTCTTTGCTACTAGCGGGGGAAAACATTCAGTACTTC

clone_size: NA
j_call: TRBJ1-1
d_call: NA
v_call: TRBV6-5
cdr3_aa: CASSYGAGGTEAFF
cdr3_nt: TGTGCCAGCAGTTACGGGGCAGGAGGGACTGAAGCTTTCTTT

clone_size: NA
j_call: TRBJ2-3
d_call: NA
v_call: TRBV28
cdr3_aa: CASSYYQQGTDTQYF
cdr3_nt: TGTGCCAGCAGTTATTACCAACAGGGCACAGATACGCAGTATTTT

clone_size: NA
j_call: TRBJ2-7
d_call: TRBD1
v_call: TRBV5-8
cdr3_aa: CASSQSGTGLSYEQYF
cdr3_nt: TGTGCCAGCAGCCAATCCGGGACAGGGCTCTCCTACGAGCAGTACTTC

clone_size: NA
j_call: TRBJ1-2
d_call: TRBD1
v_call: TRBV5-1
cdr3_aa: CASSHDRDDGYTF
cdr3_nt: TGCGCCAGCAGCCATGACAGGGATGACGGCTACACCTTC

clone_size: NA
j_call: TRBJ1-1
d_call: NA
v_call: TRBV2
cdr3_aa: CASSAMNTEAFF
cdr3_nt: TGTGCCAGCAGTGCCATGAACACTGAAGCTTTCTTT

clone_size: NA
j_call: TRBJ1-2
d_call: TRBD1
v_call: TRBV28
cdr3_aa: CASSKLQGAYGYTF
cdr3_nt: TGTGCCAGCAGTAAATTACAGGGGGCGTATGGCTACACCTTC

clone_size: NA
j_call: TRBJ1-1
d_call: TRBD1
v_call: TRBV18
cdr3_aa: CASSPIFEQGHTEAFF
cdr3_nt: TGTGCCAGCTCACCGATTTTCGAACAGGGGCACACTGAAGCTTTCTTT

clone_size: NA
j_call: TRBJ2-1
d_call: NA
v_call: TRBV29-1
cdr3_aa: CSVVRGNEQFF
cdr3_nt: TGCAGCGTTGTCCGGGGGAACGAGCAGTTCTTC

clone_size: NA
j_call: TRBJ2-1
d_call: NA
v_call: TRBV4-2
cdr3_aa: CASSQTRGYYNEQFF
cdr3_nt: TGTGCCAGCAGCCAAACCCGGGGATACTACAATGAGCAGTTCTTC

clone_size: NA
j_call: TRBJ2-7
d_call: TRBD1
v_call: TRBV10-3
cdr3_aa: CAISSQGALSYEQYF
cdr3_nt: TGTGCCATCAGTTCTCAGGGGGCGCTGTCCTACGAGCAGTACTTC

clone_size: few
j_call: TRBJ2-7
d_call: TRBD2
v_call: TRBV2
cdr3_aa: CASSREGTDEQYF
cdr3_nt: TGTGCCAGCTCCCGGGAGGGGACCGACGAGCAGTACTTC

clone_size: NA
j_call: TRBJ2-7
d_call: TRBD1
v_call: TRBV19
cdr3_aa: CASSRNRGSSYEQYF
cdr3_nt: TGTGCCAGTAGTAGGAACAGGGGGAGCTCCTACGAGCAGTACTTC

clone_size: NA
j_call: TRBJ2-1
d_call: TRBD2
v_call: TRBV30
cdr3_aa: CACTLPGLEDEQFF
cdr3_nt: TGTGCCTGCACTCTTCCGGGACTAGAAGATGAGCAGTTCTTC

clone_size: NA
j_call: TRBJ1-5
d_call: NA
v_call: TRBV6-1
cdr3_aa: CASSELGRQPQHF
cdr3_nt: TGTGCCAGCAGTGAACTGGGGAGGCAGCCCCAGCATTTT

clone_size: few
j_call: TRBJ2-1
d_call: TRBD2
v_call: TRBV14
cdr3_aa: CASSLTKGLAGAYKNNEQFF
cdr3_nt: TGTGCCAGCAGCTTAACTAAGGGACTAGCGGGTGCGTACAAAAACAATGAGCAGTTCTTC

clone_size: NA
j_call: TRBJ2-6
d_call: NA
v_call: TRBV7-2
cdr3_aa: CASSQGGANVLTF
cdr3_nt: TGTGCCAGCAGCCAGGGGGGGGCCAACGTCCTGACTTTC

clone_size: NA
j_call: TRBJ2-1
d_call: NA
v_call: TRBV7-8
cdr3_aa: CASSLAGLFNEQFF
cdr3_nt: TGTGCCAGCAGCTTAGCGGGACTCTTCAATGAGCAGTTCTTC

clone_size: NA
j_call: TRBJ1-5
d_call: NA
v_call: TRBV27
cdr3_aa: CASSPGGGQPQHF
cdr3_nt: TGTGCCAGCAGCCCGGGGGGGGGTCAGCCCCAGCATTTT

clone_size: NA
j_call: TRBJ1-2
d_call: NA
v_call: TRBV5-1
cdr3_aa: CASSVTPGTSNYGYTF
cdr3_nt: TGCGCCAGCAGCGTAACCCCCGGGACATCTAACTATGGCTACACCTTC